One T cell receptor beta chain is described in this entry. The antigen is not known. The V gene's germline CDR1 is LGHNT and CDR2 FRNRAP. V was pared by 0 bases and J by 5 bases, with 11 bases of the junction left unmatched. The CDR3 is made up of 17 amino acids. This sample is part of a study of cytomegalovirus exposure and HLA in healthy donors. Study conclusions and caveats: A link between a missense DCLRE1C variant and TCR beta V- and J-gene trimming emerged from a later analysis.

The PCR made use of 60 Vbeta and 13 Jbeta primers. Using immunoSEQ multiplex PCR, the repertoire was profiled, and TCRdb retains in-frame clones only, with some absent. This table holds 150,000 to 200,000 clones, about three quarters found once. This sequence was found in a man aged 18 to 29 in good health and CMV-seropositive. Source material: PBMCs. The chain combines TRBV12-5 with TRBJ2-5; 8 nucleotides agree with TRBD2. The chain's CDR3 is CASGLVREGRGGETQYF. The CDR3 DNA reads TGTGCTAGTGGTTTGGTCCGGGAGGGCCGGGGGGGGGAGACCCAGTACTTC.